This T cell receptor (beta chain) was identified during a study of control samples from healthy donors and cancer patients. The CDR3 spans 13 residues. The ends lost 6 bases at V and 4 bases at J; junction bases unmatched: 4. The assay was immunoSEQ multiplex PCR, and TCRdb's table has in-frame clones only and misses some. The table lists about 49,000 clones, just over 90% of them singletons. The sequence derives from a man aged 30 to 45 with colorectal cancer. V gene TRBV12-3 or TRBV12-4 combines with J gene TRBJ2-5; 8 bases are shared with TRBD1. Material for sequencing was PBMCs. CDR3 DNA sequence: TGTGCCAGCAGACGAGGGACAGGAGAGACCCAGTACTTC. Translation: CASRRGTGETQYF.